Each of the 30 T cell receptor beta chains below was sequenced from the same sample in a study of regulatory T cells in long-lasting Graves disease. Building the TCR beta libraries relied on iRepertoire HTBI primers, and CDR3 regions underwent Arm-PCR. TCRdb reprocessed the multiplex PCR reads via MiXCR and lists one record per CDR3 protein. The data hold hundreds of thousands of distinct CDR3 sequences, with about a fifth observed a single time. Time point defined: persistent/refractory GD, antithyroid drugs over 5 years with positive TRAb. RNA isolated from PBMCs was used to make the TCR library. The sample in question was peripheral blood mononuclear cells (PBMCs), obtained when the disease was refractory, from a patient treated with antithyroid drugs. The origin of the receptors is a female donor with Graves disease.

This clonotype has at least ten counts. This chain joins TRBV28 and TRBJ1-4; D gene unclear. Trimming cost V 1 base and J 7 bases, with 13 bases left between them. The CDR3 consists of 15 residues. The V gene's germline CDR1 is MDHEN and CDR2 SYDVKM. CDR3 nucleotides: TGTGCCAGCAGTTTATATGGCGGAGGCGGTGAAAAACTGTTTTTT. Amino acids: CASSLYGGGGEKLFF.

The genes are TRBV10-3 and TRBJ1-3, with D hard to call. V shed 10 bases and J shed 4 bases, with 17 bases lying between them. The CDR3 is 14 residues long. Germline CDR1 and CDR2: ENHRY and SYGVKD. The CDR3 region is CANSLEVAGNTIYF. The CDR3 nucleotides are TGTGCCAATAGTTTGGAGGTTGCCGGAAACACCATATATTTT.

The chain carries TRBV4-2 and TRBJ2-2; D is unresolved. V was cut by 0 bases and J by 9 bases, with 5 bases left in between. The CDR3 consists of 12 residues. CDR1 and CDR2 from the germline V gene are LGHNA and YNFKEQ. The CDR3 region is CASSQDLRELFF. CDR3 coding DNA: TGTGCCAGCAGCCAAGACCTCCGGGAGCTGTTTTTT.

This clonotype was detected ten times or more. This chain uses TRBV15 with TRBJ1-5; D might be TRBD1 (5 bases). With 4 bases removed from V and 0 bases from J, the gap between germline ends came to 19 bases. In germline, CDR1 is LNHNV, CDR2 YYDKDF (reference sequence). The CDR3 sequence is 18 residues long. Here the CDR3 DNA reads TGTGCCACCAGCACCCGGGACGGCACCCATTATAGCAATCAGCCCCAGCATTTT. Its protein is CATSTRDGTHYSNQPQHF.

The chain is built from TRBV6-2 or TRBV6-3 and TRBJ1-5; possibly TRBD1 for D (6 bases). V was shortened by 2 bases and J by 0 bases, with 17 bases between the two germline ends. The CDR3 has 18 amino acids. CDR1 and CDR2 from the germline V gene are MNHEY and SVGEGT. The CDR3 reads CASSYPSEDSDSNQPQHF. The CDR3 nucleotides are TGTGCCAGCAGTTACCCCTCAGAGGACAGCGATAGCAATCAGCCCCAGCATTTT.

This rearrangement joins TRBV27 to TRBJ1-2; D perhaps matches TRBD1 (6 bases). Deletions cut 5 bases from V and 7 bases from J, with 23 bases between. This CDR3 comprises 16 residues. The V gene's germline CDR1 is MNHEY and CDR2 SMNVEV (reference sequence). As DNA, the CDR3 is TGTGCCAGCAGTCCCGAGCGGTGGGGGGCCGATCCTGGCTACACCTTC. Translation: CASSPERWGADPGYTF.

This clonotype occurred many times. The J gene is TRBJ2-5, the V gene TRBV28; D remains unclear. The germline V gene has CDR1 MDHEN and CDR2 SYDVKM. Trimming removed 7 bases from V and 2 bases from J, with 8 bases in between. This CDR3 spans 12 amino acids. The CDR3 sequence is CASNENQETQYF. Here the CDR3 DNA reads TGTGCCAGCAATGAGAATCAAGAGACCCAGTACTTC.

This clonotype has only a few counts. One junction end disagrees with the germline gene, perhaps due to a read error. The chain is built from TRBV28 and TRBJ2-5, with no clear D. The CDR3 extends over 11 amino acids. Germline V gives CDR1 MDHEN, CDR2 SYDVKM. CDR3 region: CASSFGQTEYF. CDR3 nucleotide sequence: TGTGCCAGCAGTTTCGGGCAGACCGAGTACTTC.

This clonotype has ten or more counts. V is TRBV2 and J is TRBJ1-1, with D perhaps matching TRBD1 (5 bases). CDR1 is SNHLY and CDR2 is FYNNEI in the germline V gene. This CDR3 region has 12 residues. Trimming left V 7 bases short and J 1 base short, with 7 bases between. The CDR3 reads CASNDRNTEAFF. The CDR3, as DNA: TGTGCCAGCAATGACAGGAACACTGAAGCTTTCTTT.

About this clonotype: This may come from a read error, since a much larger clone is one base off. This rearrangement joins TRBV7-6 to TRBJ2-7; D may be TRBD1 or TRBD2 (5 bases each). The V gene lost 2 bases and the J gene lost 6 bases, with 11 bases spanning the gap. Germline CDR1 reads SGHVS; CDR2 reads FNYEAQ. The CDR3 consists of 13 residues. The CDR3 region is CASSLRDDCEQYF. The DNA for the CDR3 is TGTGCCAGCAGCTTAAGGGACGACTGCGAGCAGTACTTC.

The V and J genes are TRBV7-9 and TRBJ2-7; D possibly corresponds to TRBD2 (6 bases). The CDR3 loop spans 14 amino acids. Germline values: CDR1 SEHNR, CDR2 FQNEAQ (reference sequence). V was trimmed by 1 base and J by 2 bases, leaving 9 bases between them. The CDR3 region is CASSLGGVTYEQYF. The CDR3 DNA follows: TGTGCCAGCAGCTTAGGGGGGGTTACCTACGAGCAGTACTTC.

The table lists this clonotype with many counts. The chain recombines TRBV6-2 or TRBV6-3 with TRBJ1-1, with 9 bases matching TRBD1. CDR1 is MNHEY and CDR2 is SVGEGT in the germline V gene. This CDR3 region has 14 residues. V dropped 2 bases and J dropped 4; count of bases not matched to a gene: 2. CDR3: CASSYQDRGTEAFF. CDR3 DNA sequence: TGTGCCAGCAGTTACCAGGACAGGGGCACTGAAGCTTTCTTT.

The chain has TRBV30 and TRBJ1-4, with a tentative D call TRBD1 (6 bases). Germline V gene data show CDR1 as GTSNPN and CDR2 as SVGIG (reference sequence). The V end lost 8 bases, the J end lost 7 bases, and 14 bases lay between the germline ends. The CDR3 loop spans 12 amino acids. DNA of the CDR3: TGTGCCACCGCAGGGGAGCGTGAAAAACTGTTTTTT. Translation gives CATAGEREKLFF.

The genes are TRBV7-9 and TRBJ2-7, with TRBD2 as a possible D gene (6 bases). The length of the CDR3 is 11 residues. Germline CDR1 reads SEHNR; CDR2 reads FQNEAQ (reference sequence). V was trimmed by 7 bases and J by 7 bases, leaving 11 bases between them. CDR3 nucleotides: TGTGCCAGCAATACAGGAGGGGAGCAGTACTTC. Its translation is CASNTGGEQYF.

This chain connects TRBV7-9 to TRBJ1-2; 7 positions match TRBD1. The germline V gene encodes CDR1 SEHNR and CDR2 FQNEAQ (reference sequence). This CDR3 has 14 amino acids. Unmatched junction bases numbered 10, after V lost 8 bases and J lost 4 bases. The CDR3 region has the DNA TGTGCCAGCCGCCGGGTGGGACAGCCCTATGGCTACACCTTC. Residues: CASRRVGQPYGYTF. Full variable domain (rest looked up from reference TRBV7-9 and TRBJ1-2): DTGVSQNPRHKITKRGQNVTFRCDPISEHNRLYWYRQTLGQGPEFLTYFQNEAQLEKSRLLSDRFSAERPKGSFSTLEIQRTEQGDSAMYLCASRRVGQPYGYTFGSGTRLTVV.

This clonotype showed up just a few times. The rearrangement joins TRBV2 to TRBJ2-2; tentatively, D is TRBD1 (6 bases). The V and J ends lost 6 bases and 0 bases respectively, with 11 bases between them. Germline V gene data show CDR1 as SNHLY and CDR2 as FYNNEI. CDR3 length equals 15 residues. CDR3 amino acids: CASSTDSTNTGELFF. The CDR3 DNA sequence: TGTGCCAGCAGCACGGACAGCACGAACACCGGGGAGCTGTTTTTT.

The chain has TRBV29-1 and TRBJ2-7; 7 positions match TRBD1. Losses at the gene ends were 6 bases for V and 3 bases for J; bases not matched to a gene: 5. The V gene's germline CDR1 is SQVTM and CDR2 ANQGSEA. The CDR3 is 12 amino acids. In nucleotides, the CDR3 is TGCAGCGTCGGACAGGCCGTCTACGAGCAGTACTTC. Amino acid sequence: CSVGQAVYEQYF.

V usage is TRBV29-1 and J usage is TRBJ2-5, with D uncertain. CDR1 SQVTM and CDR2 ANQGSEA come from the germline V gene. The CDR3 loop spans 14 amino acids. Deletions cut 4 bases from V and 5 bases from J, with 17 bases between. This CDR3 is CSVGGRAVLETQYF. CDR3 coding DNA: TGCAGCGTTGGCGGTCGGGCGGTCCTCGAGACCCAGTACTTC.

In regard to this clonotype: One end of the junction is discordant with germline, which a read error may explain. The chain links TRBV29-1 to TRBJ1-1; D is perhaps TRBD1 (6 bases). The CDR3 extends over 13 amino acids. Germline loops: CDR1 SQVTM, CDR2 ANQGSEA. The CDR3 protein is CSVDLTGFTEVFF. The CDR3, as DNA: TGCAGCGTGGATCTAACAGGGTTCACTGAAGTTTTCTTT.

The gene calls are TRBV20-1 and TRBJ2-7; D might be TRBD2 (5 bases). V lost 2 bases to trimming and J lost 1 base, with 15 bases between them. The CDR3 sequence is 15 residues long. CDR1 and CDR2 from the germline V gene are DFQATT and SNEGSKA (reference sequence). This CDR3 reads CSARPRGSGSYEQYF. The CDR3 DNA is TGCAGTGCTAGACCGAGAGGGTCGGGGTCCTACGAGCAGTACTTC.

Worth noting for this clonotype: Given a much more abundant clone one base away, this may be a read error. This chain uses TRBV4-1 with TRBJ1-2; D is ambiguous. The germline V gene encodes CDR1 MGHRA and CDR2 YSYEKL. The CDR3 loop spans 11 amino acids. The CDR3 DNA reads TGCGCCAGCAGGCAAGACGGGGGCTACACCTTC. This codes for CASRQDGGYTF.

Here the CDR3 reads CASSLEGGEYGYTF. In DNA form, the CDR3 reads TGTGCCAGCAGCTTAGAAGGTGGGGAGTATGGCTACACCTTC. The genes are TRBV7-9 and TRBJ1-2; D is ambiguous. CDR3 length equals 14 residues. Germline lookup yields CDR1 SEHNR and CDR2 FQNEAQ (reference sequence). Trimming shortened V by 1 base and J by 5 bases, and 11 bases separated the two germline ends.

Comment on this clonotype: One end of the junction does not line up with germline, which may come from a read error. V and J are TRBV7-3 and TRBJ2-2; weak D call: TRBD2 (5 bases). The CDR3 is 15 residues long. Germline V gene lookup returns CDR1 SGHTA and CDR2 FQGTGA. CDR3 DNA sequence: TGTGCCAGCAGCTTAACTTTTGCCAGAACCGGGGAGCTGCTTTTT. Its protein product is CASSLTFARTGELLF.

J is TRBJ1-2 and V is TRBV4-1; the D gene is possibly TRBD1 (5 bases). V was trimmed by 4 bases and J by 0 bases, leaving 12 bases between them. This CDR3 is built from 15 residues. Per the germline V gene, CDR1 is MGHRA and CDR2 is YSYEKL. This CDR3 reads CASSPTDSPNYGYTF. CDR3 nucleotides: TGCGCCAGCAGCCCCACCGACAGCCCTAACTATGGCTACACCTTC.

This clonotype has at least ten counts. J is TRBJ1-1 and V is TRBV3-1, with a tentative D call TRBD1 (5 bases). The length of the CDR3 is 14 residues. Germline-derived CDR1 and CDR2 are LGHDT and YNNKEL (reference sequence). Trimming stripped 0 bases from V and 5 bases from J, with 10 bases between. The DNA for the CDR3 is TGTGCCAGCAGCCAAGATCAGGGTTCAACTGAAGCTTTCTTT. This gives the protein CASSQDQGSTEAFF.

The table lists this clonotype with many counts. The chain employs TRBV12-3 or TRBV12-4 and TRBJ2-7; unclear D gene. Trimming shortened V by 4 bases and J by 0 bases, and 10 bases separated the two germline ends. The CDR3 has 14 amino acids. The CDR3 DNA sequence: TGTGCCAGCAGTTACCACCTGGGCTCCTACGAGCAGTACTTC. This translates into CASSYHLGSYEQYF.

The J gene is TRBJ1-5, the V gene TRBV30, with D possibly TRBD1 on 5 matching bases. CDR1 is GTSNPN and CDR2 is SVGIG in the germline V gene (reference sequence). The CDR3 covers 13 residues. The V end lost 4 bases, the J end lost 3 bases, and 10 bases lay between the germline ends. Here the CDR3 reads CAWTDSLNQPQHF. CDR3 bases: TGTGCCTGGACTGACAGCCTCAATCAGCCCCAGCATTTT.

This clonotype was counted at least ten times. The chain carries TRBV2 and TRBJ2-5; no clear D gene. V lost 6 bases, J lost 1 base, and 12 bases lay in between. Germline assignment: CDR1 SNHLY and CDR2 FYNNEI. There are 14 residues in the CDR3. CDR3 sequence (DNA): TGTGCCAGCAGCCCCGGACGCACCCAAGAGACCCAGTACTTC. This encodes CASSPGRTQETQYF. The full variable domain, with the rest looked up from reference TRBV2 and TRBJ2-5, is EPEVTQTPSHQVTQMGQEVILRCVPISNHLYFYWYRQILGQKVEFLVSFYNNEISEKSEIFDDQFSVERPDGSNFTLKIRSTKLEDSAMYFCASSPGRTQETQYFGPGTRLLVL.

This clonotype appeared many times. The CDR3 nucleotides are TGTGCCAGCAGAATCAGGGGGCCTAACTATGGCTACACCTTC. Encoded protein: CASRIRGPNYGYTF. J is TRBJ1-2 and V is TRBV6-1; 8 bases are shared with TRBD1. CDR1 and CDR2 (germline): MNHNS, SASEGT. The CDR3 extends over 14 amino acids. The V segment lost 6 bases and the J segment 0 bases; nucleotides outside the gene matches: 3.

This clonotype was counted ten times or more. The chain employs TRBV12-3 or TRBV12-4 and TRBJ1-5; D gene ambiguous. The germline V and J ends were trimmed by 6 bases and 3 bases, with 6 bases remaining between them. This CDR3 is 12 amino acids long. The CDR3 spells CASRFANQPQHF. The DNA of the CDR3 is TGTGCCAGCAGGTTTGCCAATCAGCCCCAGCATTTT.